This T cell receptor (beta chain) stems from a study of shared clonotypes between healthy human individuals. At the level of the study: CD8 memory received one plate per donor, CD8 naive two, CD4 memory three and CD4 naive three.

It was CD45RO-negative cells, positively selected for CCR7, that made up naive CD8 cells, with terminally differentiated effector memory CD45RA+ cells excluded. Assay: immunoSEQ multiplex PCR; the TCRdb copy retains only in-frame clones and omits some. The sample lists fewer than 700,000 clones; approximately 95% were seen once. Germline CDR1 WNHNN, CDR2 SYGVQD (reference sequence). This CDR3 region has 13 residues. The germline V and J ends were trimmed by 2 bases and 4 bases, with 9 bases remaining between them. This chain links TRBV10-1 with TRBJ2-7; D could derive from TRBD1 or TRBD2 (5 bases each). This TCR came from a woman in her twenties or thirties in good health. The sequencing input was naive CD8+ T cells sorted from blood. CDR3 in amino acids: CASSEAGTYEQYF. The CDR3 nucleotides are TGCGCCAGCAGTGAGGCAGGGACGTACGAGCAGTACTTC.